Below, 31 T cell receptor beta chains from the same sample are listed, as sequenced in a study of blood T cell repertoires in COVID-19. Data came from immunoSEQ multiplex PCR; TCRdb stores just in-frame clones and leaves some out. This repertoire shows about 120,000 clones, 85% to 90% found once; its top ten account for about 3.8%. Sequenced sample: peripheral blood. Receptors were obtained from a woman aged 55 to 70 with COVID-19, enrolled during active disease.

The J gene is TRBJ1-3, the V gene TRBV9, with TRBD1 matching over 10 bases. Looked up from germline, CDR1 is SGDLS and CDR2 is YYNGEE. The CDR3 is 16 amino acids. V lost 2 bases and J lost 2; bases outside the gene matches: 4. CDR3 in amino acids: CASSVGQGSAGNTIYF. The CDR3 DNA sequence: TGTGCCAGCAGCGTGGGACAGGGGTCGGCTGGAAACACCATATATTTT.

The chain combines TRBV15 with TRBJ2-7, with D possibly TRBD1 on 6 matching bases. The ends were cut back, 8 bases at V and 1 base at J, with 15 bases in the middle. The CDR3 runs 14 residues. The V gene's germline CDR1 is LNHNV and CDR2 YYDKDF (reference sequence). The CDR3 DNA is TGTGCCACCGCAATTGGACAGCCTTCCTACGAGCAGTACTTC. Translated: CATAIGQPSYEQYF.

The chain employs TRBV24-1 and TRBJ1-1, with D tentatively TRBD1 (5 bases). Germline V CDR1 and CDR2: KGHDR, SFDVKD. The length of the CDR3 is 12 residues. V gave up 1 base and J gave up 8 bases, with 7 bases separating them. The CDR3 sequence: CATSDFRQEAFF. Here the CDR3 DNA reads TGTGCCACCAGTGATTTTCGACAGGAAGCTTTCTTT.

The rearrangement uses TRBV19 and TRBJ1-5, with D unclear. Trimming cost V 3 bases and J 0 bases, with 12 bases left between them. This CDR3 comprises 16 residues. Germline CDR1 LNHDA, CDR2 SQIVND (reference sequence). Here the CDR3 reads CASSIARSGSNQPQHF. Here the CDR3 DNA reads TGTGCCAGTAGTATCGCCCGGTCCGGTAGCAATCAGCCCCAGCATTTT.

The J gene is TRBJ1-2, the V gene TRBV5-8; D unresolved. CDR1 is SGHTS, CDR2 YDEGEE, per germline. Trimming pared 0 bases from V and 7 bases from J, leaving 7 bases between. The CDR3 has 12 amino acids. This chain's CDR3 is CASSLVPSGYTF. CDR3 DNA: TGTGCCAGCAGCTTGGTTCCCTCTGGCTACACCTTC.

The chain couples TRBV7-2 to TRBJ1-1; the D gene is possibly TRBD1 (5 bases). Looked up from germline, CDR1 is SGHTA and CDR2 is FQGNSA. Trimming pared 6 bases from V and 1 base from J, leaving 18 bases between. The CDR3 extends over 16 amino acids. The CDR3 DNA reads TGTGCCAGCAGAACCCAACCAGGACAAAAGAACACTGAAGCTTTCTTT. Translating gives CASRTQPGQKNTEAFF. Full variable domain (rest looked up from reference TRBV7-2 and TRBJ1-1): GAGVSQSPSNKVTEKGKDVELRCDPISGHTALYWYRQSLGQGLEFLIYFQGNSAPDKSGLPSDRFSAERTGGSVSTLTIQRTQQEDSAVYLCASRTQPGQKNTEAFFGQGTRLTVV.

The V and J genes are TRBV27 and TRBJ2-7; D not certain. V was trimmed by 7 bases and J by 6 bases, leaving 13 bases between them. CDR3 length: 12 amino acids. Germline V CDR1 and CDR2: MNHEY, SMNVEV (reference sequence). The CDR3 DNA sequence: TGTGCCAGCACGAACATCCCGGGCGAGCAGTACTTC. This codes for CASTNIPGEQYF.

This clone has a handful of counts. The V gene is TRBV10-3, the J gene TRBJ2-3, with D maybe TRBD2 (7 bases). CDR1 and CDR2 (germline): ENHRY, SYGVKD. V lost 6 bases and J lost 2, with 12 bases in between. This CDR3 spans 14 amino acids. CDR3 sequence (DNA): TGTGCCATCAGACGGGGGGCGGACACAGATACGCAGTATTTT. Its translation is CAIRRGADTDTQYF.

This chain connects TRBV7-9 to TRBJ2-5; 9 nucleotides agree with TRBD2. Per the germline V gene, CDR1 is SEHNR and CDR2 is FQNEAQ (reference sequence). Trimming cost V 5 bases and J 0 bases; bases outside gene matches: 4. The CDR3 covers 15 residues. CDR3 DNA sequence: TGTGCCAGCAGCCCCCGACTAGCGGACCAAGAGACCCAGTACTTC. Amino acid sequence: CASSPRLADQETQYF.

This chain uses TRBV24-1 with TRBJ2-2; 9 bases match TRBD1. The CDR3 loop spans 14 amino acids. With V trimmed by 4 bases and J by 5 bases, 1 base remained unmatched. From germline, CDR1 is KGHDR and CDR2 SFDVKD. The CDR3 reads CATSETGGTGELFF. In DNA, the CDR3 is TGTGCCACCAGTGAGACAGGGGGGACCGGGGAGCTGTTTTTT.

The genes are TRBV7-2 and TRBJ1-4, with a possible D match to TRBD1 (6 bases). CDR1 and CDR2 from the germline V gene are SGHTA and FQGNSA. Trimming took 1 base from V and 15 from J, leaving 15 bases between them. CDR3 length equals 13 residues. The chain's CDR3 is CASSLGMGRGVFF. As DNA, the CDR3 is TGTGCCAGCAGCTTAGGGATGGGGAGGGGGGTGTTTTTT.

This chain connects TRBV7-2 to TRBJ2-2; TRBD2 is a possible D gene (6 bases). Germline lookup yields CDR1 SGHTA and CDR2 FQGNSA. The CDR3 spans 18 residues. V was shortened by 0 bases and J by 1 base, with 15 bases between the two germline ends. CDR3 in DNA: TGTGCCAGCAGCTTAGCTGTCTCTAGCGTCCGGAACACCGGGGAGCTGTTTTTT. Its translation: CASSLAVSSVRNTGELFF.

This chain's CDR3 is CATNRDRGPYEQYF. The CDR3 bases are TGTGCCACCAACCGGGACAGGGGTCCCTACGAGCAGTACTTC. V gene TRBV6-5 combines with J gene TRBJ2-7, with 10 bases that match TRBD1. The CDR3 covers 14 residues. Germline trimming cut 10 bases from V and 2 bases from J; bases unmatched to any gene: 8. The V gene's germline CDR1 is MNHEY and CDR2 SVGAGI.

In its sample, this clone was seen once. V and J are TRBV11-3 and TRBJ2-1; 9 nucleotides match TRBD1. The CDR3 has 15 amino acids. CDR1 and CDR2 (germline): SGHNT, YENEEA. After removal of 4 bases from V and 4 bases from J, the junction contained 5 bases not matched to a gene. CDR3 DNA sequence: TGTGCCAGCAGCTGGGGACAGGGTAAATACAATGAGCAGTTCTTC. This codes for CASSWGQGKYNEQFF.

The chain combines TRBV11-3 with TRBJ2-7; TRBD1 agrees at 10 bases. The V gene end was trimmed by 6 bases and the J gene end by 2 bases; junction bases not matched to a gene: 7. CDR1 and CDR2 from the germline V gene are SGHNT and YENEEA. The CDR3 is 15 amino acids. CDR3 residues: CASSQDRGSAYEQYF. CDR3 bases: TGTGCCAGCAGTCAGGACAGGGGGTCCGCCTACGAGCAGTACTTC.

The J gene is TRBJ1-5, the V gene TRBV19, with D maybe TRBD1 (6 bases). The germline V gene encodes CDR1 LNHDA and CDR2 SQIVND (reference sequence). CDR3 size: 16 residues. Trimming took 7 bases from V and 5 from J, leaving 21 bases between them. The CDR3 DNA follows: TGTGCCAGTACCACGACTCGGGGGGCAGACTATCAGCCCCAGCATTTT. The encoded protein is CASTTTRGADYQPQHF.

The gene calls are TRBV7-2 and TRBJ1-2, with a possible D match to TRBD1 (5 bases). CDR3 length: 13 amino acids. The germline V gene has CDR1 SGHTA and CDR2 FQGNSA. The V end lost 5 bases, the J end lost 3 bases, and 10 bases lay between the germline ends. This CDR3 reads CASSAPGYYGYTF. CDR3 DNA: TGTGCCAGCAGCGCACCAGGGTACTATGGCTACACCTTC.

V and J are TRBV2 and TRBJ1-5, with 10 positions matching TRBD1. V lost 3 bases to trimming and J lost 6 bases; unmatched junction nucleotides: 5. From germline, CDR1 is SNHLY and CDR2 FYNNEI. The CDR3 is made up of 15 amino acids. CDR3 bases: TGTGCCAGCAGTGACGACAGGGGGCGAGGTCAGCCCCAGCATTTT. Its translation is CASSDDRGRGQPQHF.

A single count supports this clone. The rearrangement uses TRBV9 and TRBJ2-1, with D perhaps TRBD2 (6 bases). The length of the CDR3 is 15 residues. Germline V gene sequence: CDR1 SGDLS, CDR2 YYNGEE. Deletions cut 5 bases from V and 5 bases from J, with 17 bases between. CDR3 sequence reads: CASRLTGTPHNEQFF. CDR3 nucleotides: TGTGCCAGCAGGTTAACCGGGACTCCTCACAATGAGCAGTTCTTC.

The chain carries TRBV27 and TRBJ2-1; no firm D call. The CDR3 consists of 15 residues. CDR1 is MNHEY, CDR2 SMNVEV, per germline (reference sequence). V lost 3 bases to trimming and J lost 9 bases, with 18 bases between them. CDR3: CASSLVLFPLGEQFF. The CDR3 coding sequence is TGTGCCAGCAGTTTGGTTCTGTTCCCCCTCGGTGAGCAGTTCTTC.

The rearrangement links TRBV28 to TRBJ1-5; D is unclear. Germline CDR1 and CDR2: MDHEN and SYDVKM. V was clipped by 8 bases and J by 3 bases, with 14 bases between them. This CDR3 spans 14 amino acids. For the CDR3, the DNA is TGTGCCAGCGGCCCACCCAATCTCAATCAGCCCCAGCATTTT. Translating gives CASGPPNLNQPQHF.

The genes are TRBV6-6 and TRBJ1-1; no firm D call. This CDR3 spans 11 amino acids. Germline V gene data show CDR1 as MNHNY and CDR2 as SVGAGI (reference sequence). V shed 10 bases and J shed 6 bases, with 12 bases lying between them. The CDR3 protein is CATQELAEAFF. For the CDR3, the DNA is TGTGCCACTCAAGAACTTGCTGAAGCTTTCTTT.

The V call is TRBV6-2 or TRBV6-3, the J call TRBJ2-2, with 8 bases that match TRBD1. The CDR3 covers 15 residues. V dropped 3 bases and J dropped 7; count of bases not matched to a gene: 7. Germline V gives CDR1 MNHEY, CDR2 SVGEGT. CDR3 coding DNA: TGTGCCAGCAGTTATAGCAGGGGGCAAATCGGGGAGCTGTTTTTT. Its translation: CASSYSRGQIGELFF.

This clone was counted once. The chain employs TRBV6-4 and TRBJ1-2; 9 positions match TRBD1. The junction had 6 bases not matched to a gene; V was cut back by 0 bases and J by 7 bases. Germline V gene data show CDR1 as MRHNA and CDR2 as SNTAGT. CDR3 length equals 15 residues. CDR3 residues: CASSDSDRGARGYTF. In DNA, the CDR3 is TGTGCCAGCAGTGACTCGGACAGGGGTGCGCGTGGCTACACCTTC.

The gene calls are TRBV5-1 and TRBJ2-5; D is unclear. CDR3 length: 14 residues. Germline V CDR1 and CDR2: SGHRS, YFSETQ. The ends were cut back, 5 bases at V and 2 bases at J, with 13 bases in the middle. In nucleotides, the CDR3 is TGCGCCAGCAGGTCAGGATCAGGTCAAGAGACCCAGTACTTC. Encoded protein: CASRSGSGQETQYF.

CDR3 loop: CASRKTGLIGYGYTF. The DNA for the CDR3 is TGTGCCAGTAGAAAGACAGGGTTAATAGGCTATGGCTACACCTTC. J is TRBJ1-2 and V is TRBV19; TRBD1 aligns across 7 bases. CDR3 length equals 15 residues. V lost 6 bases to trimming and J lost 4 bases; unmatched junction nucleotides: 11. CDR1 and CDR2 from the germline V gene are LNHDA and SQIVND (reference sequence).

This chain joins TRBV7-6 and TRBJ2-5, with 15 bases identical to TRBD2. The V gene end was trimmed by 5 bases and the J gene end by 6 bases; junction bases not matched to a gene: 7. The CDR3 totals 16 residues. Germline V CDR1 and CDR2: SGHVS, FNYEAQ. CDR3: CASSRTSGGARQTQYF. The CDR3 nucleotides are TGTGCCAGCAGCCGGACTAGCGGGGGGGCGCGGCAGACCCAGTACTTC.

This clone turned up a few times. The chain recombines TRBV5-3 with TRBJ1-5, with 10 bases lining up with TRBD1. TRBV5-3 is an ORF, with its function uncertain. The CDR3 is 18 amino acids. J gave up 1 base and V 4 bases, and 11 bases lay outside the gene matches. The CDR3 loop is CARSPGQGDSPSNQPQHF. The CDR3 DNA sequence: TGTGCCAGAAGCCCAGGACAGGGGGACAGTCCCAGCAATCAGCCCCAGCATTTT.

The chain uses TRBV4-2 and TRBJ2-3, with 13 bases aligning to TRBD2. V dropped 3 bases and J dropped 6; count of bases not matched to a gene: 9. This CDR3 contains 17 residues. Looked up from germline, CDR1 is LGHNA and CDR2 is YNFKEQ. In DNA form, the CDR3 reads TGTGCCAGCAGCCAGACTAGCGGGGGGTTATCGGTGGATACGCAGTATTTT. Translating it yields CASSQTSGGLSVDTQYF.

The J gene is TRBJ1-1, the V gene TRBV30; the D gene is possibly TRBD1 (5 bases). Germline assignment: CDR1 GTSNPN and CDR2 SVGIG (reference sequence). The CDR3 is made up of 14 amino acids. V was trimmed by 0 bases and J by 5 bases, leaving 13 bases between them. DNA of the CDR3: TGTGCCTGGAGTGTATACCGGGGGGGGACTGAAGCTTTCTTT. Amino acid sequence: CAWSVYRGGTEAFF.

The CDR3 DNA sequence: TGTGCCAGCAGCCAACACCCGCCCGGCAATGAGCAGTTCTTC. This sequence encodes CASSQHPPGNEQFF. The chain carries TRBV3-1 (or the pseudogene TRBV3-2) and TRBJ2-1; no firm D call. V dropped 2 bases and J dropped 6 bases, with 11 bases sitting between them. Germline values: CDR1 LGHDT, CDR2 YNNKEL (reference sequence). CDR3 size: 14 residues.